One and the same sample provided the 23 T cell receptor beta chains below, sequenced in a study of Ad26.COV2.S vaccination and SARS-CoV-2 variants. Treatment defined: about 20 received Ad26.COV2.S at low or high dose, single or two shots; 5 received placebo; per-sample allocation not given. It was on day 63 after the first vaccine or placebo injection that samples were taken. The data were produced by immunoSEQ multiplex PCR, yet TCRdb's version contains in-frame clones alone and is incomplete. Of hundreds of thousands of clones listed, roughly 90% are singletons. The material was peripheral blood, obtained in a trial of Ad26.COV2.S vaccine versus placebo. These receptor sequences come from a person aged 18-65 years who received the Ad26.COV2.S COVID-19 vaccine or a placebo.

The chain combines TRBV5-6 with TRBJ1-2; no definite D call. Between the trimmed V and J ends, which lost 4 bases and 8 bases, there was a span of 12 bases. The CDR3 has 12 amino acids. Germline V gene lookup returns CDR1 SGHDT and CDR2 YYEEEE. The CDR3 is CASSVRGLGYTF. The CDR3 DNA reads as TGTGCCAGCAGCGTACGGGGTTTAGGCTACACCTTC.

This chain links TRBV18 with TRBJ2-7; 9 bases fit TRBD2. With V trimmed by 5 bases and J by 6 bases, 8 bases remained unmatched. Germline-derived CDR1 and CDR2 are KGHSH and LQKENI. The CDR3 runs to 14 residues. DNA of the CDR3: TGTGCCAGCTCAAACATAGCGGGAGATCGCGAGCAGTACTTC. Amino acids: CASSNIAGDREQYF. Filled out from reference TRBV18 and TRBJ2-7, the complete variable domain reads NAGVMQNPRHLVRRRGQEARLRCSPMKGHSHVYWYRQLPEEGLKFMVYLQKENIIDESGMPKERFSAEFPKEGPSILRIQQVVRGDSAAYFCASSNIAGDREQYFGPGTRLTVT.

The chain joins TRBV13 to TRBJ2-7, with 15 bases identical to TRBD2. The CDR3 extends over 16 amino acids. V gave up 0 bases and J gave up 4 bases; unmatched junction bases: 1. The V gene's germline CDR1 is PRHDT and CDR2 FYEKMQ (reference sequence). The DNA of the CDR3 is TGTGCCAGCAGCTTAGGCGGACTAGCGGGAGGGTACGAGCAGTACTTC. Protein product: CASSLGGLAGGYEQYF.

The rearrangement links TRBV11-3 to TRBJ2-3, with TRBD1 identical over 8 bases. With V trimmed by 5 bases and J by 1 base, 5 bases remained unmatched. Germline CDR1 is SGHNT and CDR2 is YENEEA. There are 15 residues in the CDR3. The CDR3 bases are TGTGCCAGCAGCCGGCCGGGACAGGGCACAGATACGCAGTATTTT. Residues: CASSRPGQGTDTQYF.

This chain connects TRBV5-1 to TRBJ2-1; D is undetermined. Looked up from germline, CDR1 is SGHRS and CDR2 is YFSETQ. This CDR3 comprises 14 residues. The V end was cut by 4 bases, the J end by 4 bases, with 12 bases between. In DNA, the CDR3 is TGCGCCAGCAGCATAAGGACGGTGTACAATGAGCAGTTCTTC. Its translation is CASSIRTVYNEQFF.

The chain carries TRBV25-1 and TRBJ2-2, with a tentative D call TRBD1 (6 bases). V shed 2 bases and J shed 1 base, with 11 bases lying between them. Germline V gene lookup returns CDR1 MGHDK and CDR2 SYGVNS. CDR3 length equals 16 residues. As DNA, the CDR3 is TGTGCCAGCAGTGAAGGGGACACAGGGAACACCGGGGAGCTGTTTTTT. Translating gives CASSEGDTGNTGELFF.

V and J are TRBV12-3 or TRBV12-4 and TRBJ1-1; D might be TRBD1 (6 bases). Deletions cut 5 bases from V and 8 bases from J, with 9 bases between. CDR3 length: 11 amino acids. CDR3 residues: CASSGTLEAFF. CDR3 nucleotide sequence: TGTGCCAGCAGTGGGACACTCGAAGCTTTCTTT.

In its sample, this clone was seen once. The same CDR3 also results from other DNA sequences found in this sample. The chain recombines TRBV6-5 with TRBJ2-5, with TRBD2 matching 8 bases. The J segment lost 5 bases and the V segment lost 5 bases, leaving 1 base of the junction unmatched. Germline CDR1 reads MNHEY; CDR2 reads SVGAGI. The CDR3 is made up of 12 amino acids. The CDR3 is CASSSGGETQYF. As DNA, the CDR3 is TGTGCCAGCAGTAGCGGGGGTGAGACCCAGTACTTC.

This clone was counted between two and nine times. V and J are TRBV5-4 and TRBJ1-2; D is unclear. Germline V CDR1 and CDR2: SGHNT, YYREEE (reference sequence). V was cut by 3 bases and J by 8 bases, with 11 bases left in between. The CDR3 is 12 residues long. CDR3: CASSSQLTGYTF. CDR3 in DNA: TGTGCCAGCAGCTCCCAGTTGACCGGCTACACCTTC.

The chain links TRBV2 to TRBJ2-1, with TRBD2 identical over 9 bases. Germline V gives CDR1 SNHLY, CDR2 FYNNEI. V dropped 8 bases and J dropped 5; count of bases not matched to a gene: 4. This CDR3 spans 13 amino acids. The CDR3 DNA is TGTGCCAGCGGCGGGAGGGAGGACAATGAGCAGTTCTTC. This sequence encodes CASGGREDNEQFF.

This chain joins TRBV7-2 and TRBJ2-7, with 9 positions matching TRBD2. The CDR3 contains 15 residues. From germline, CDR1 is SGHTA and CDR2 FQGNSA. Trimming took 0 bases from V and 3 from J; bases not matched to a gene: 3. The CDR3 spells CASSLALAGIYEQYF. Written as DNA, the CDR3 is TGTGCCAGCAGCTTAGCCCTAGCGGGGATCTACGAGCAGTACTTC.

CDR3 amino acids: CASSEAGVGTQYF. CDR3 DNA: TGTGCCAGCAGTGAAGCGGGGGTCGGGACCCAGTACTTC. The V and J genes are TRBV6-1 and TRBJ2-5; either TRBD1 or TRBD2 may supply D (5 bases each). This CDR3 spans 13 amino acids. Trimming took 0 bases from V and 7 from J, leaving 9 bases between them. Germline CDR1 reads MNHNS; CDR2 reads SASEGT.

The chain carries TRBV19 and TRBJ2-5; weak D call: TRBD2 (5 bases). V gave up 3 bases and J gave up 5 bases, with 10 bases separating them. This CDR3 spans 13 amino acids. The germline gives CDR1 LNHDA, CDR2 SQIVND (reference sequence). The CDR3: CASSITSRETQYF. CDR3 bases: TGTGCCAGTAGTATTACTAGTCGCGAGACCCAGTACTTC.

The rearrangement joins TRBV3-1 (or the pseudogene TRBV3-2) to TRBJ2-3; the D call may be TRBD1 or TRBD2 (6 bases each). This CDR3 is 15 amino acids long. V lost 4 bases and J lost 2, with 13 bases in between. CDR1 and CDR2 (germline): LGHDT, YNNKEL (reference sequence). The CDR3 spells CASSPPGAFTDTQYF. The CDR3 DNA reads as TGTGCCAGCAGCCCCCCGGGGGCCTTCACAGATACGCAGTATTTT.

This clone has a handful of counts. The CDR3 DNA reads as TGCGCCAGCAGGCTGGGGGGGGAATACGAGCAGTACTTC. This sequence encodes CASRLGGEYEQYF. The chain employs TRBV10-2 and TRBJ2-7, with 7 bases aligning to TRBD2. This CDR3 contains 13 residues. Germline V gene lookup returns CDR1 WSHSY and CDR2 SAAADI. V was clipped by 6 bases and J by 4 bases; unmatched bases: 6.

The V gene is TRBV29-1, the J gene TRBJ1-1, with TRBD1 as a possible D gene (6 bases). CDR1 SQVTM and CDR2 ANQGSEA come from the germline V gene. This CDR3 comprises 11 residues. The V gene lost 7 bases and the J gene lost 5 bases, with 11 bases spanning the gap. The CDR3 DNA sequence: TGCAGCGCAGGGGTGGGGACTGAAGCTTTCTTT. Its translation: CSAGVGTEAFF.

This clone appeared a few times. CDR3 amino acids: CASSPGGLAGLLKGTDTQYF. CDR3 sequence (DNA): TGTGCCAGCAGCCCGGGAGGACTAGCGGGACTTCTGAAGGGCACAGATACGCAGTATTTT. J is TRBJ2-3 and V is TRBV5-4; 12 bases map to TRBD2. This CDR3 is built from 20 residues. The V and J ends lost 4 bases and 1 base, in that order; junction bases with no gene match: 16. Looked up from germline, CDR1 is SGHNT and CDR2 is YYREEE (reference sequence).

This rearrangement joins TRBV18 to TRBJ2-7, with 10 bases aligning to TRBD1. V shed 0 bases and J 6 bases; nucleotides not matched to a gene: 5. The CDR3 is made up of 15 amino acids. From germline, CDR1 is KGHSH and CDR2 LQKENI. CDR3 DNA sequence: TGTGCCAGCTCACCACCCGGGGACAGGGGTGGCGAGCAGTACTTC. Its protein product is CASSPPGDRGGEQYF. The full variable domain, rest sourced from reference TRBV18 and TRBJ2-7, is NAGVMQNPRHLVRRRGQEARLRCSPMKGHSHVYWYRQLPEEGLKFMVYLQKENIIDESGMPKERFSAEFPKEGPSILRIQQVVRGDSAAYFCASSPPGDRGGEQYFGPGTRLTVT.

The chain recombines TRBV7-9 with TRBJ2-1; unclear D gene. The CDR3 contains 13 residues. Looked up from germline, CDR1 is SEHNR and CDR2 is FQNEAQ (reference sequence). V was shortened by 1 base and J by 8 bases, with 9 bases between the two germline ends. The CDR3 is CASSLGVSDEQFF. As DNA, the CDR3 is TGTGCCAGCAGCTTAGGGGTCTCAGATGAGCAGTTCTTC.

The V call is TRBV10-1, the J call TRBJ1-5; D uncertain. Germline V lookup: CDR1 WNHNN, CDR2 SYGVQD (reference sequence). V was trimmed by 4 bases and J by 5 bases, leaving 12 bases between them. The CDR3 length is 14 residues. This CDR3 reads CASSVSQRYQPQHF. The CDR3 DNA reads as TGCGCCAGCAGTGTATCCCAGCGCTATCAGCCCCAGCATTTT.

The V and J genes are TRBV5-1 and TRBJ2-3, with 9 bases identical to TRBD2. Looked up from germline, CDR1 is SGHRS and CDR2 is YFSETQ. This CDR3 is built from 16 residues. V was pared by 4 bases and J by 2 bases, with 8 bases of the junction left unmatched. CDR3 in DNA: TGCGCCAGCAGCACGGGGACTAGCTCAAACACAGATACGCAGTATTTT. It encodes CASSTGTSSNTDTQYF.

The genes are TRBV7-2 and TRBJ2-7, with unresolved D. The CDR3 has 12 residues. The germline V gene encodes CDR1 SGHTA and CDR2 FQGNSA. V lost 2 bases and J 6 bases, leaving 8 bases between the germline ends. The CDR3 sequence: CASSLRWSEQYF. CDR3 sequence (DNA): TGTGCCAGCAGCTTACGGTGGTCCGAGCAGTACTTC.

The chain employs TRBV7-3 and TRBJ2-1, with 7 bases matching TRBD2. The CDR3 covers 16 residues. The V segment lost 2 bases and the J segment 6 bases; nucleotides outside the gene matches: 10. Germline assignment: CDR1 SGHTA and CDR2 FQGTGA. The CDR3 spells CASSLYPLARGNEQFF. The CDR3 DNA follows: TGTGCCAGCAGCTTATACCCACTAGCGAGAGGCAATGAGCAGTTCTTC.